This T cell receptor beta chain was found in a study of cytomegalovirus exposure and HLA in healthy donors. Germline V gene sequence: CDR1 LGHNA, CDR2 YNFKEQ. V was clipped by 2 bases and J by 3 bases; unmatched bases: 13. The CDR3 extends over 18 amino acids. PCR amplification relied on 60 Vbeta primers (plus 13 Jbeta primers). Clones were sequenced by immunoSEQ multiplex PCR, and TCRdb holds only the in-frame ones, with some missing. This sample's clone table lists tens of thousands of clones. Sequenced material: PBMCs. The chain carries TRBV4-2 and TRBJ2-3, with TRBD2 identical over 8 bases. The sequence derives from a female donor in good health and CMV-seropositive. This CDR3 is CASSQLSIGGAGTDTQYF. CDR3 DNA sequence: TGTGCCAGCAGCCAATTATCCATCGGGGGGGCCGGGACAGATACGCAGTATTTT.